These 23 T cell receptor beta chains share one sample of origin, sequenced in a study of spatial heterogeneity in lung cancer. TCRdb itself ran the 5' RACE reads through MiXCR, one entry per CDR3 protein. The sample holds about 52,000 distinct CDR3 sequences, 6.5% to 7.5% seen once. As to time point: blood at routine non-recurrence follow-up after resection. Unsorted tumor, nontumor lung tissue or cryopreserved PBMC supplied the whole RNA. This material consisted of PBMCs, taken at follow-up. The source of these receptors is a female donor with early-stage non-small cell lung cancer.

This clonotype has more than one count but fewer than ten. The chain uses TRBV11-3 and TRBJ2-2; 13 positions agree with TRBD2. The CDR3 has 17 residues. The junction had 9 bases not matched to a gene; V was cut back by 4 bases and J by 7 bases. Germline lookup yields CDR1 SGHNT and CDR2 YENEEA. The CDR3 sequence: CASSSGLAGAFGGELFF. DNA for the CDR3: TGTGCCAGCAGCTCCGGACTAGCGGGGGCTTTCGGCGGGGAGCTGTTTTTT.

This clonotype was detected many times. J is TRBJ2-5 and V is TRBV5-1; TRBD2 might be the D (6 bases). Germline V gives CDR1 SGHRS, CDR2 YFSETQ. The length of the CDR3 is 14 residues. Trimming took 0 bases from V and 3 from J, leaving 9 bases between them. The DNA of the CDR3 is TGCGCCAGCAGCTTGGTACTAGCAGAAGAGACCCAGTACTTC. It codes for CASSLVLAEETQYF.

At least ten counts were recorded for this clonotype. The chain links TRBV18 to TRBJ2-1, with 7 bases identical to TRBD2. V trimming: 3 bases; J trimming: 6 bases; junction bases outside the gene matches: 5. CDR3 length: 14 amino acids. From germline, CDR1 is KGHSH and CDR2 LQKENI. The CDR3 reads CASSPGGEGNEQFF. As DNA, the CDR3 is TGTGCCAGCTCACCGGGAGGGGAAGGCAATGAGCAGTTCTTC. The complete variable domain, with remaining parts taken from reference TRBV18 and TRBJ2-1, reads NAGVMQNPRHLVRRRGQEARLRCSPMKGHSHVYWYRQLPEEGLKFMVYLQKENIIDESGMPKERFSAEFPKEGPSILRIQQVVRGDSAAYFCASSPGGEGNEQFFGPGTRLTVL.

A few counts support this clonotype. This rearrangement joins TRBV18 to TRBJ2-3, with TRBD2 matching 8 bases. The trim removed 5 bases at V and 0 bases at J, leaving 4 bases unmatched. The CDR3 is 15 amino acids. Germline CDR1 is KGHSH and CDR2 is LQKENI. CDR3 coding DNA: TGTGCCAGCTCAATAGCGGGGCCCAGCACAGATACGCAGTATTTT. This sequence encodes CASSIAGPSTDTQYF.

The V call is TRBV5-1, the J call TRBJ2-5; 12 nucleotides match TRBD2. This CDR3 comprises 14 residues. Trimming at V came to 5 bases and at J to 2 bases, leaving 1 base not matched to a gene. CDR1 and CDR2 from the germline V gene are SGHRS and YFSETQ. The CDR3 region is CASRLAGGQETQYF. The CDR3 DNA follows: TGCGCCAGCAGGCTAGCGGGGGGGCAAGAGACCCAGTACTTC. The whole variable domain, filled in from reference TRBV5-1 and TRBJ2-5, reads KAGVTQTPRYLIKTRGQQVTLSCSPISGHRSVSWYQQTPGQGLQFLFEYFSETQRNKGNFPGRFSGRQFSNSRSEMNVSTLELGDSALYLCASRLAGGQETQYFGPGTRLLVL.

V usage is TRBV6-1 and J usage is TRBJ1-1; TRBD1 matches at 9 bases. The CDR3 is made up of 15 amino acids. Germline V gene sequence: CDR1 MNHNS, CDR2 SASEGT. With 5 bases clipped from V and 4 bases from J, the junction kept 8 bases outside the gene matches. The CDR3: CASSPGQGGSTEAFF. The CDR3 DNA sequence: TGTGCCAGCAGTCCGGGACAGGGAGGGAGCACTGAAGCTTTCTTT.

This rearrangement joins TRBV7-2 to TRBJ2-5; D perhaps matches TRBD1 (6 bases). The CDR3 has 15 amino acids. Germline values: CDR1 SGHTA, CDR2 FQGNSA. V was shortened by 1 base and J by 4 bases, with 13 bases between the two germline ends. CDR3 in DNA: TGTGCCAGCAGCTTAGGAGGACCAGGGGTAGAGACCCAGTACTTC. It is translated as CASSLGGPGVETQYF. The full variable domain, completed using reference TRBV7-2 and TRBJ2-5, is GAGVSQSPSNKVTEKGKDVELRCDPISGHTALYWYRQSLGQGLEFLIYFQGNSAPDKSGLPSDRFSAERTGGSVSTLTIQRTQQEDSAVYLCASSLGGPGVETQYFGPGTRLLVL.

In its sample, this clonotype was seen many times. This rearrangement joins TRBV5-1 to TRBJ2-1; 9 bases agree with TRBD1. The germline CDR1 and CDR2 sequences are SGHRS and YFSETQ. This CDR3 comprises 15 residues. The junction had 9 bases not matched to a gene; V was cut back by 4 bases and J by 7 bases. The CDR3 DNA is TGCGCCAGCAGCCTAAGGACAGGGGCGGGGAATGAGCAGTTCTTC. Translated, it gives CASSLRTGAGNEQFF. Combining the CDR3 with reference TRBV5-1 and TRBJ2-1 gives the whole variable domain KAGVTQTPRYLIKTRGQQVTLSCSPISGHRSVSWYQQTPGQGLQFLFEYFSETQRNKGNFPGRFSGRQFSNSRSEMNVSTLELGDSALYLCASSLRTGAGNEQFFGPGTRLTVL.

Concerning this clonotype itself: A much larger clone differs by one base, so this may be a read error. The chain recombines TRBV28 with TRBJ1-1, with D tentatively TRBD1 (5 bases). The CDR3 runs to 11 residues. The germline CDR1 and CDR2 sequences are MDHEN and SYDVKM. The CDR3 DNA reads as TGTGCCAGCAGTCCGGGACTTGAACCTTTCTTT. It encodes CASSPGLEPFF. The variable domain in full, completed from reference TRBV28 and TRBJ1-1, reads DVKVTQSSRYLVKRTGEKVFLECVQDMDHENMFWYRQDPGLGLRLIYFSYDVKMKEKGDIPEGYSVSREKKERFSLILESASTNQTSMYLCASSPGLEPFFGQGTRLTVV.

The J gene is TRBJ1-1, the V gene TRBV12-3 or TRBV12-4, with 7 nucleotides matching TRBD1. This CDR3 contains 15 residues. Trimming removed 5 bases from V and 3 bases from J; junction bases left unmatched: 9. Here the CDR3 DNA reads TGTGCCAGCAGTCACTGGACAGGTATGGACACTGAAGCTTTCTTT. Its protein is CASSHWTGMDTEAFF.

V gene TRBV9 combines with J gene TRBJ2-1; unclear D gene. The length of the CDR3 is 12 residues. Per germline, CDR1 SGDLS and CDR2 YYNGEE. Trimming stripped 3 bases from V and 6 bases from J, with 7 bases between. CDR3 in amino acids: CASSADPNEQFF. The CDR3 DNA sequence: TGTGCCAGCAGCGCTGACCCCAATGAGCAGTTCTTC.

The chain has TRBV25-1 and TRBJ2-7, with 8 bases matching TRBD2. Germline V gene sequence: CDR1 MGHDK, CDR2 SYGVNS. The CDR3 runs to 16 residues. The V gene end was trimmed by 4 bases and the J gene end by 0 bases; junction bases not matched to a gene: 8. CDR3 sequence reads: CASSGLSGGRSYEQYF. The CDR3 DNA reads TGTGCCAGCAGTGGTCTAAGCGGGGGCCGCTCCTACGAGCAGTACTTC.

The chain links TRBV5-6 to TRBJ2-3; D might be TRBD1 (7 bases). Trimming took off 7 bases at V and 1 base at J, with 16 bases between the two ends. This CDR3 spans 15 amino acids. The germline CDR1 and CDR2 sequences are SGHDT and YYEEEE. The CDR3 DNA reads as TGTGCCAGCCGAAGCCAGGGGGGAGGCACAGATACGCAGTATTTT. Its protein product is CASRSQGGGTDTQYF.

The V call is TRBV6-2 or TRBV6-3, the J call TRBJ2-7; D is uncertain. The V end lost 2 bases, the J end lost 0 bases, and 5 bases lay between the germline ends. CDR1 and CDR2 (germline): MNHEY, SVGEGT. The CDR3 is made up of 13 amino acids. CDR3 in amino acids: CASSYAASYEQYF. The DNA of the CDR3 is TGTGCCAGCAGTTACGCAGCCTCCTACGAGCAGTACTTC.

A few counts support this clonotype. The chain is built from TRBV7-2 and TRBJ2-7, with a possible D match to TRBD1 (6 bases). V was cut by 6 bases and J by 0 bases, with 12 bases left in between. The CDR3 covers 14 residues. Germline CDR1 reads SGHTA; CDR2 reads FQGNSA. This CDR3 is CASRSGTSSYEQYF. The CDR3 DNA follows: TGTGCCAGCAGATCCGGGACAAGCTCCTACGAGCAGTACTTC. The variable domain in full, completed from reference TRBV7-2 and TRBJ2-7, reads GAGVSQSPSNKVTEKGKDVELRCDPISGHTALYWYRQSLGQGLEFLIYFQGNSAPDKSGLPSDRFSAERTGGSVSTLTIQRTQQEDSAVYLCASRSGTSSYEQYFGPGTRLTVT.

V is TRBV7-9 and J is TRBJ2-7, with 9 nucleotides matching TRBD1. The V gene's germline CDR1 is SEHNR and CDR2 FQNEAQ (reference sequence). The CDR3 has 15 amino acids. V gave up 6 bases and J gave up 3 bases; unmatched junction bases: 9. The CDR3 region is CASSSRDRALYEQYF. CDR3 DNA sequence: TGTGCCAGCAGTTCCAGGGACAGGGCCCTCTACGAGCAGTACTTC.

This clonotype was seen repeatedly, ten times or more. V gene TRBV5-1 combines with J gene TRBJ2-7, with 7 bases identical to TRBD1. The trim removed 4 bases at V and 5 bases at J, leaving 9 bases unmatched. The CDR3 runs to 14 residues. The germline V gene encodes CDR1 SGHRS and CDR2 YFSETQ. The CDR3 DNA reads TGCGCCAGCAGCCTGACCCCCACAGGGGACGAGCAGTACTTC. Translated: CASSLTPTGDEQYF.

V usage is TRBV9 and J usage is TRBJ2-2; tentative D call: TRBD2 (6 bases). CDR3 length: 16 amino acids. Per the germline V gene, CDR1 is SGDLS and CDR2 is YYNGEE. The V gene lost 4 bases and the J gene lost 4 bases, with 17 bases spanning the gap. The chain's CDR3 is CASSPTVRDFTGELFF. The CDR3 bases are TGTGCCAGCAGCCCTACCGTCCGGGACTTCACCGGGGAGCTGTTTTTT.

This clonotype was seen repeatedly, ten times or more. V usage is TRBV18 and J usage is TRBJ2-2, with 7 bases fitting TRBD1. V gave up 2 bases and J gave up 5 bases; unmatched junction bases: 5. CDR3 length: 15 amino acids. CDR1 is KGHSH, CDR2 LQKENI, per germline. The CDR3 sequence: CASSPRDSGTGELFF. For the CDR3, the DNA is TGTGCCAGCTCACCAAGGGACAGTGGGACCGGGGAGCTGTTTTTT.

This clonotype was observed at least ten times. V is TRBV5-1 and J is TRBJ2-5; 9 positions match TRBD2. In germline, CDR1 is SGHRS, CDR2 YFSETQ. The CDR3 is made up of 15 amino acids. V lost 5 bases to trimming and J lost 2 bases; unmatched junction nucleotides: 7. CDR3 in DNA: TGCGCCAGCAGTCCGGGGAGCGGGGGGCAAGAGACCCAGTACTTC. It is translated as CASSPGSGGQETQYF. Full variable domain (outside the CDR3, taken from reference TRBV5-1 and TRBJ2-5): KAGVTQTPRYLIKTRGQQVTLSCSPISGHRSVSWYQQTPGQGLQFLFEYFSETQRNKGNFPGRFSGRQFSNSRSEMNVSTLELGDSALYLCASSPGSGGQETQYFGPGTRLLVL.

V and J are TRBV20-1 and TRBJ1-5; 8 bases map to TRBD1. The germline gives CDR1 DFQATT, CDR2 SNEGSKA (reference sequence). CDR3 length: 13 amino acids. After removal of 3 bases from V and 9 bases from J, the junction contained 7 bases not matched to a gene. CDR3 sequence (DNA): TGCAGTGCTAGGCCAGGGGGCGACCGGCCCCAGCATTTT. Its protein product is CSARPGGDRPQHF.

This clonotype was observed many times. The rearrangement joins TRBV4-1 to TRBJ1-1; D is possibly TRBD1 (6 bases). The CDR3 totals 14 residues. Germline CDR1 MGHRA, CDR2 YSYEKL. V lost 4 bases, J lost 1 base, and 10 bases lay in between. The CDR3 reads CASSLGQPNTEAFF. The CDR3 region has the DNA TGCGCCAGCAGCCTAGGACAGCCGAACACTGAAGCTTTCTTT.

Here the CDR3 DNA reads TGTGCCAGCAGCTACTTTGGGGACTCTGGAAACACCATATATTTT. Translating gives CASSYFGDSGNTIYF. The chain couples TRBV9 to TRBJ1-3; D is unclear. Trimming stripped 4 bases from V and 0 bases from J, with 11 bases between. In germline, CDR1 is SGDLS, CDR2 YYNGEE. CDR3 length equals 15 residues.